What follows is one TCR beta chain and its context. Mismatch with germline at one junction end may stem from a read error. The data derive from a study of tumor-infiltrating lymphocytes in primary liver carcinoma. Germline CDR1 and CDR2: LGHNA and YNFKEQ. The CDR3 consists of 16 residues. The investigators made TCR beta cDNA from roughly 0.45 ug total RNA, using a constant-region primer. Investigators got TCR beta libraries out of three nested multiplex PCR rounds, done with slightly modified ARM-PCR. The first two PCR rounds used TRBV1-TRBV30 forward primers with a C-beta reverse primer, 9 to 10 cycles each. TCRdb ran MiXCR on the multiplex PCR reads and lists one entry per CDR3 protein. Seen here are fewer than 400,000 distinct CDR3 sequences, roughly 60% observed once, and the top ten hold 9% to 10%. Unsorted whole blood supplied the blood RNA, and germline DNA was isolated too.

The source of this sequence is a middle-aged man with primary liver carcinoma and hepatitis B virus infection. Input material: peripheral blood. The V gene is TRBV4-2, the J gene TRBJ2-1; 9 bases match TRBD2. Written as DNA, the CDR3 is TGTGCCAGCAGCCCCTTTGTGACTAGCGGCTACAATGACCAGTTCTTC. It translates to CASSPFVTSGYNDQFF.